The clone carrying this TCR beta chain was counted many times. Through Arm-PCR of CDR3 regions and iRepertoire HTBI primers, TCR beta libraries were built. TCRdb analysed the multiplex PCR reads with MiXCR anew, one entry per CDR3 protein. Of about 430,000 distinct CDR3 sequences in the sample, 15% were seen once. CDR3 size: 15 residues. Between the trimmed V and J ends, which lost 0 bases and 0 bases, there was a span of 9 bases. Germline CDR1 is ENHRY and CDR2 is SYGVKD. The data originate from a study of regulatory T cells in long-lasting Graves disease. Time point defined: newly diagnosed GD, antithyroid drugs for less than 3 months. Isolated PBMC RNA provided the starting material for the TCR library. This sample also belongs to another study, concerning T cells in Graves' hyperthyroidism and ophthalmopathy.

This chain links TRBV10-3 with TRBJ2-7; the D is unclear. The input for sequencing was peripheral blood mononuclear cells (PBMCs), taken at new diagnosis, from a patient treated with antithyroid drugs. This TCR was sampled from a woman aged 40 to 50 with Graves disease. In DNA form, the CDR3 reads TGTGCCATCAGTGAGTCGATTCCGAGCTCCTACGAGCAGTACTTC. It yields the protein CAISESIPSSYEQYF.